These T cell receptor beta chains were read from a single sample in a study of blood T cell repertoires in COVID-19. Clones were read by immunoSEQ multiplex PCR, and TCRdb kept only the in-frame ones, dropping some. Of some 460,000 clones listed, around 90% are singletons. Sequenced sample: PBMCs or T cells enriched from blood (not recorded which). These receptors were obtained from a young woman with acute COVID-19. Both conserved end residues are part of each CDR3. A D gene is named only where the DNA matches it firmly. Size values are once, few and many counts, or a class for expanded clones, and some rows have none.

d_call	clone_size	v_call	j_call	cdr3_nt	cdr3_aa
NA	NA	TRBV7-2	TRBJ2-7	TGTGCCAGCAGCTTAGACCCACTGAGGTCCTACGAGCAGTACTTC	CASSLDPLRSYEQYF
TRBD1	NA	TRBV5-1	TRBJ1-4	TGCGCCAGCAGCTGGGGGGACAGGGACAACGAAAAACTGTTTTTT	CASSWGDRDNEKLFF
TRBD1	NA	TRBV3-1/TRBV3-2	TRBJ2-7	TGTGCCAGCAGCCAAGGGGTGACAGGGGGGTACGAGCAGTACTTC	CASSQGVTGGYEQYF
TRBD1	NA	TRBV9	TRBJ1-1	TGTGCCAGCAGCCCTCAGGGGGGGAACACTGAAGCTTTCTTT	CASSPQGGNTEAFF
NA	NA	TRBV2	TRBJ1-1	TGTGCCAGCAAATCGGACAGTCCGAACACTGAAGCTTTCTTT	CASKSDSPNTEAFF
NA	NA	TRBV20-1	TRBJ1-1	TGCAGTGCCGCGGGACCTGAAGCTTTCTTT	CSAAGPEAFF
TRBD2	NA	TRBV19	TRBJ2-2	TGTGCCACACGACTAGCGGGACGGGTCGGGGAGCTGTTTTTT	CATRLAGRVGELFF
NA	NA	TRBV29-1	TRBJ2-7	TGCAGCGTTGAGTCGCCTGCTAGCCTCAAGCTCGAGCAGTACTTC	CSVESPASLKLEQYF
TRBD1	NA	TRBV5-6	TRBJ1-2	TGTGCCAGCAGCTTGCAGGGACAGGGTAGTGGCTACACCTTC	CASSLQGQGSGYTF
NA	NA	TRBV7-2	TRBJ1-6	TGTGCCAGCAGCTTGTCGAGGGATCCGAATTCACCCCTCCACTTT	CASSLSRDPNSPLHF
TRBD1	NA	TRBV9	TRBJ1-6	TGTGCCAGCAGCGGGGGACAGGGGCTAAACTCCTATAATTCACCCCTCCACTTT	CASSGGQGLNSYNSPLHF
TRBD2	NA	TRBV19	TRBJ2-3	TGTGCCAGTAGTAGTAGCGGGGGTTGGTATACGCAGTATTTT	CASSSSGGWYTQYF
TRBD1	NA	TRBV19	TRBJ1-5	TGTGCCAGTAGTATCTTGGGACAGTTATGGTATAGCAATCAGCCCCAGCATTTT	CASSILGQLWYSNQPQHF
NA	NA	TRBV15	TRBJ2-1	TGTGCCACCAGCAGAGTAACAGTTGACAATGAGCAGTTCTTC	CATSRVTVDNEQFF
TRBD1	NA	TRBV3-1/TRBV3-2	TRBJ1-6	TGTGCCAGCAGCCTCTCAGGGGGATCCTATAATTCACCCCTCCACTTT	CASSLSGGSYNSPLHF
TRBD1	NA	TRBV5-1	TRBJ1-2	TGCGCCAGCAGCACGGGACAGCTCTATGGCTACACCTTC	CASSTGQLYGYTF
NA	NA	TRBV29-1	TRBJ2-2	TGCAGCGTCACAGGCGACGGCACCGGGGAGCTGTTTTTT	CSVTGDGTGELFF
TRBD1	NA	TRBV27	TRBJ1-6	TGTGCCAGCAGTCTCGGACAGGGGGCATCTTCACCCCTCCACTTT	CASSLGQGASSPLHF
TRBD2	NA	TRBV5-1	TRBJ2-2	TGCGCCAGCAGCTATAGGGGACTAGCGGGACTGAACACCGGGGAGCTGTTTTTT	CASSYRGLAGLNTGELFF
NA	NA	TRBV7-9	TRBJ1-3	TGTGCCAGCAGCTTAGGGATTCTGGAGACTGCTGGAAACACCATATATTTT	CASSLGILETAGNTIYF
TRBD2	once	TRBV9	TRBJ2-1	TGTGCCAGCAGCATCGGGTGGGGACTAGTATATGAGCAGTTCTTC	CASSIGWGLVYEQFF
TRBD2	NA	TRBV4-3	TRBJ2-7	TGCGCCAGCAGTTCTACTAGCGGGAGTGGGTACGAGCAGTACTTC	CASSSTSGSGYEQYF
NA	NA	TRBV5-1	TRBJ1-4	TGCGCCAGCAGCTTACTACAGGGTGGGGAAAAACTGTTTTTT	CASSLLQGGEKLFF
NA	NA	TRBV4-1	TRBJ2-7	TGCGCCAGCAGCTCAAGGGCGAACAGGCGGAACTACGAGCAGTACTTC	CASSSRANRRNYEQYF
NA	NA	TRBV18	TRBJ2-1	TGTGCCAGCTCACCACCAGGGAGCTCCTACAATGAGCAGTTCTTC	CASSPPGSSYNEQFF
TRBD1	NA	TRBV7-2	TRBJ2-7	TGTGCCAGCAGCTTTGTCGGGGGGGACAGGGGCAACGAGCAGTACTTC	CASSFVGGDRGNEQYF
NA	NA	TRBV7-9	TRBJ2-5	TGTGCCAGCAGCTTCCTCATGGGCGAGCTGGAGACCCAGTACTTC	CASSFLMGELETQYF
NA	once	TRBV28	TRBJ1-5	TGTGCCAGCAGTTTGAGTACGACAGCCCAGCCCCAGCATTTT	CASSLSTTAQPQHF
NA	NA	TRBV9	TRBJ2-1	TGTGCCAGCAGCCCAAGGACAGCGAGCTCCTACAATGAGCAGTTCTTC	CASSPRTASSYNEQFF
NA	once	TRBV24-1	TRBJ1-1	TGTGCCACCAGTGTTGGGGGGAGCACTGAAGCTTTCTTT	CATSVGGSTEAFF
NA	few	TRBV4-3	TRBJ2-2	TGCGCCAGCAGCCAAGTGCCGCGGGAGAACACCGGGGAGCTGTTTTTT	CASSQVPRENTGELFF
NA	NA	TRBV5-5	TRBJ1-2	TGTGCCAGCAGCCCGACCAGGGACTATGGCTACACCTTC	CASSPTRDYGYTF
NA	NA	TRBV11-2	TRBJ1-4	TGTGCCAGCAGAGGCCAGGTCGCTACTAATGAAAAACTGTTTTTT	CASRGQVATNEKLFF
NA	NA	TRBV5-1	TRBJ2-1	TGCGCCAGCAGACATGACAGCGCCAATGAGCAGTTCTTC	CASRHDSANEQFF
TRBD1	NA	TRBV14	TRBJ1-5	TGTGCCAGCAGCCTAGGCCCGGGACAGAATCAGCCCCAGCATTTT	CASSLGPGQNQPQHF
TRBD2	NA	TRBV7-2	TRBJ2-7	TGTGCCAGCAGCCAAGGGACTAGCGCCTCCTACGAGCAGTACTTC	CASSQGTSASYEQYF
TRBD1	NA	TRBV7-9	TRBJ2-7	TGTGCCAGCAGCTCACAGGGGGCGAGGTCCTACGAGCAGTACTTC	CASSSQGARSYEQYF
TRBD1	NA	TRBV3-1/TRBV3-2	TRBJ1-1	TGTGCCAGCAGCTTAGGACAGGTTGTAACTGAAGCTTTCTTT	CASSLGQVVTEAFF
NA	few	TRBV29-1	TRBJ1-2	TGCAGCGCGGGACTCCCGGGTGACTATGGCTACACCTTC	CSAGLPGDYGYTF
TRBD1	NA	TRBV7-2	TRBJ2-6	TGTGCCAGCAGCCCCGGACAGGCTGGGGCCAACGTCCTGACTTTC	CASSPGQAGANVLTF
NA	NA	TRBV7-2	TRBJ2-5	TGTGCCAGCAGCCATTTGCGCGCTAAAGAGACCCAGTACTTC	CASSHLRAKETQYF
TRBD1	NA	TRBV10-3	TRBJ2-2	TGTGCCTCCCACAGGGGGAGCACCGGGGAGCTGTTTTTT	CASHRGSTGELFF
NA	NA	TRBV29-1	TRBJ1-2	TGCAGCGTTGCTTCTTTGCAGGGTGACTATGGCTACACCTTC	CSVASLQGDYGYTF
TRBD2	NA	TRBV24-1	TRBJ2-1	TGTGCCACCAGTAGCGGGGGGGCCAACGATGAGCAGTTCTTC	CATSSGGANDEQFF
TRBD1	NA	TRBV10-1	TRBJ2-3	TGCGCCAGCGACAGGGGGACAGATACGCAGTATTTT	CASDRGTDTQYF
NA	NA	TRBV6-5	TRBJ2-6	TGTGCCAGCAGTTACTCGACAGTTTCCGGGGCCAACGTCCTGACTTTC	CASSYSTVSGANVLTF
NA	NA	TRBV6-5	TRBJ1-3	TGTGCCAGCAGTTATGGGAGGTCTGGAAACACCATATATTTT	CASSYGRSGNTIYF
NA	once	TRBV27	TRBJ2-6	TGTGCCAGCAGTTTCTCTTGGACAGTTGGGGCCAACGTCCTGACTTTC	CASSFSWTVGANVLTF
NA	NA	TRBV1	TRBJ1-1	TGCACCAGCACCGAAAAAGCAGGACTCAAGATTTACACTGAAGCTTTCTTT	CTSTEKAGLKIYTEAFF
TRBD2	NA	TRBV6-4	TRBJ2-3	TGTGCCAGTGAACGGACTAGCTTCGTGGCTAGCACAGATACGCAGTATTTT	CASERTSFVASTDTQYF
NA	NA	TRBV15	TRBJ2-7	TGTGCCACCGGTACGGAGACGAAAAAGGACGAGCAGTACTTC	CATGTETKKDEQYF
NA	few	TRBV10-3	TRBJ1-3	TGTGCCATCAGAAGAGCCCTCTTGTCGGACACCATATATTTT	CAIRRALLSDTIYF
NA	few	TRBV7-9	TRBJ2-7	TGTGCCAGCAGCTCGCTGGTTCTGGGCTATTACGAGCAGTACTTC	CASSSLVLGYYEQYF
NA	NA	TRBV6-5	TRBJ1-2	TGTGCCAGCAGTTACTCGGCCGGGACTTCTAACTATGGCTACACCTTC	CASSYSAGTSNYGYTF
NA	NA	TRBV5-1	TRBJ1-2	TGCGCCAGCAGCTTTGGGTCCACAGGGATAGATGGCTACACCTTC	CASSFGSTGIDGYTF